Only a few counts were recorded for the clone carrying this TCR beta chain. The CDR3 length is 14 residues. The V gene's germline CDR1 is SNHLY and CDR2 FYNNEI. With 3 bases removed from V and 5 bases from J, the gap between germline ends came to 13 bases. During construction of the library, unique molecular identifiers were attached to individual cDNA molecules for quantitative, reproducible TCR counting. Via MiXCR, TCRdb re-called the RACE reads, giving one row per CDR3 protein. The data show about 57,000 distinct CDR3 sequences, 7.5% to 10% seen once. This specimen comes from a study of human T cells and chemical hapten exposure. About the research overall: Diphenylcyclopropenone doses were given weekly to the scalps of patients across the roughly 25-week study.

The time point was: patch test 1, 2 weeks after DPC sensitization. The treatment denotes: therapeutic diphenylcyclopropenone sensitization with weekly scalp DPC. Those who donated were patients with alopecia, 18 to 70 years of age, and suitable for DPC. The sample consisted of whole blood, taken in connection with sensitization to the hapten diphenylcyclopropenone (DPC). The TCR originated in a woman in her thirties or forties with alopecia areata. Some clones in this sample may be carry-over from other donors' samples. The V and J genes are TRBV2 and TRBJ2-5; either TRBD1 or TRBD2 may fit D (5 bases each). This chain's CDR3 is CASSEQSGSETQYF. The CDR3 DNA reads TGTGCCAGCAGTGAGCAGTCAGGGAGTGAGACCCAGTACTTC.